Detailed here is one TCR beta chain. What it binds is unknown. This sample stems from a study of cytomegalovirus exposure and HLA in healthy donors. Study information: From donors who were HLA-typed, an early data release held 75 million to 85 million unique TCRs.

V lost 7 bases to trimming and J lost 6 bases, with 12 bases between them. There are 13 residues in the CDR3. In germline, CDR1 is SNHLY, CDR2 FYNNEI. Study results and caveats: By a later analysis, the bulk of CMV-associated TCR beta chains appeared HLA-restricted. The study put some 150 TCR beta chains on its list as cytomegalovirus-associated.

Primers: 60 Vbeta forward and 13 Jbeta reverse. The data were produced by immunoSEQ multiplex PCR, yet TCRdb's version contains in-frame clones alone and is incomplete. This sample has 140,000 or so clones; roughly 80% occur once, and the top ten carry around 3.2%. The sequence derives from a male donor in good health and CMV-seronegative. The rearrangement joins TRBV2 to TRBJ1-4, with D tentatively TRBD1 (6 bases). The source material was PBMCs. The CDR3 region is CASKGGTYEKLFF. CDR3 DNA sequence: TGTGCCAGCAAGGGGGGGACATATGAAAAACTGTTTTTT. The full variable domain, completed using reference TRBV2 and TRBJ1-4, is EPEVTQTPSHQVTQMGQEVILRCVPISNHLYFYWYRQILGQKVEFLVSFYNNEISEKSEIFDDQFSVERPDGSNFTLKIRSTKLEDSAMYFCASKGGTYEKLFFGSGTQLSVL.